These 17 T cell receptor beta chains were sequenced from one sample in a study of immune cell composition in non-small cell lung cancer. Normal lung sampling was at least 3 cm from the tumour, as distant as possible. Profiled with immunoSEQ multiplex PCR; TCRdb holds only in-frame clones, not every one. The sample consists of around 7,300 clones, approximately 84% of them appearing once. The sample was non-adjacent lung tissue. These TCRs come from a human donor with non-small cell lung cancer.

This chain joins TRBV19 and TRBJ1-3; D gene ambiguous. The CDR3 is made up of 13 amino acids. CDR1 and CDR2 (germline): LNHDA, SQIVND (reference sequence). V lost 3 bases and J lost 5, with 8 bases in between. The CDR3, as DNA: TGTGCCAGTAGTATTGAGGGAAGAAACACCATATATTTT. This gives the protein CASSIEGRNTIYF. Based on the CDR3 plus reference TRBV19 and TRBJ1-3, the full variable domain is DGGITQSPKYLFRKEGQNVTLSCEQNLNHDAMYWYRQDPGQGLRLIYYSQIVNDFQKGDIAEGYSVSREKKESFPLTVTSAQKNPTAFYLCASSIEGRNTIYFGEGSWLTVV.

V gene TRBV5-5 combines with J gene TRBJ1-2; 10 bases match TRBD1. There are 16 residues in the CDR3. The V gene end was trimmed by 4 bases and the J gene end by 7 bases; junction bases not matched to a gene: 13. Germline values: CDR1 SGHKS, CDR2 YYEKEE (reference sequence). The CDR3 region has the DNA TGTGCCAGCAGCCCCGACAGGGGGCATGTTCTTGGTGGCTACACCTTC. Translating gives CASSPDRGHVLGGYTF.

The rearrangement links TRBV7-2 to TRBJ2-2; D call uncertain. V dropped 3 bases and J dropped 2 bases, with 4 bases sitting between them. The V gene's germline CDR1 is SGHTA and CDR2 FQGNSA. The CDR3 consists of 13 residues. The CDR3 reads CASSFSNTGELFF. The CDR3, as DNA: TGTGCCAGCAGCTTCTCAAACACCGGGGAGCTGTTTTTT. Variable domain in full (rest from reference TRBV7-2 and TRBJ2-2): GAGVSQSPSNKVTEKGKDVELRCDPISGHTALYWYRQSLGQGLEFLIYFQGNSAPDKSGLPSDRFSAERTGGSVSTLTIQRTQQEDSAVYLCASSFSNTGELFFGEGSRLTVL.

The chain combines TRBV5-6 with TRBJ2-2; D gene ambiguous. With 2 bases removed from V and 4 bases from J, the gap between germline ends came to 9 bases. In germline, CDR1 is SGHDT, CDR2 YYEEEE. This CDR3 spans 14 amino acids. The CDR3 sequence is CASSFLGITGELFF. CDR3 nucleotide sequence: TGTGCCAGCAGCTTTCTCGGAATCACCGGGGAGCTGTTTTTT.

The rearrangement links TRBV5-5 to TRBJ1-5; no firm D call. The V end was cut by 4 bases, the J end by 6 bases, with 17 bases between. Germline V gene sequence: CDR1 SGHKS, CDR2 YYEKEE (reference sequence). The CDR3 loop spans 15 amino acids. The CDR3 loop reads CASSPLMGSGQPQHF. As DNA, the CDR3 is TGTGCCAGCAGCCCCTTGATGGGTTCGGGTCAGCCCCAGCATTTT.

The gene calls are TRBV5-1 and TRBJ1-6, with D perhaps TRBD1 (6 bases). In germline, CDR1 is SGHRS, CDR2 YFSETQ. The CDR3 length is 14 residues. V was trimmed by 0 bases and J by 9 bases, leaving 10 bases between them. CDR3 residues: CASSLVSRGSPLHF. The CDR3 bases are TGCGCCAGCAGCTTGGTCTCCAGGGGTTCACCCCTCCACTTT.

J is TRBJ2-3 and V is TRBV28; 11 positions match TRBD1. This CDR3 has 15 residues. With 5 bases clipped from V and 5 bases from J, the junction kept 6 bases outside the gene matches. CDR1 MDHEN and CDR2 SYDVKM come from the germline V gene. DNA of the CDR3: TGTGCCAGCAGTCGGACAGGGGGCGCCCAAGATACGCAGTATTTT. It specifies CASSRTGGAQDTQYF.

This chain uses TRBV11-1 with TRBJ2-3; D is unclear. V lost 5 bases and J lost 4, with 13 bases in between. Germline CDR1 is SGHAT and CDR2 is FQDESV (reference sequence). The CDR3 is 14 amino acids. In DNA, the CDR3 is TGTGCCAGCAGCCCCTTTGACATCCCAGATACGCAGTATTTT. It encodes CASSPFDIPDTQYF.

V gene TRBV28 combines with J gene TRBJ1-1, with 7 bases lining up with TRBD1. CDR1 and CDR2 (germline): MDHEN, SYDVKM. V gave up 9 bases and J gave up 6 bases; unmatched junction bases: 7. The CDR3 is 12 residues long. CDR3 in amino acids: CASGTATPEAFF. CDR3 bases: TGTGCCAGTGGGACAGCCACCCCTGAAGCTTTCTTT. Together with reference TRBV28 and TRBJ1-1, the CDR3 gives the full variable domain: DVKVTQSSRYLVKRTGEKVFLECVQDMDHENMFWYRQDPGLGLRLIYFSYDVKMKEKGDIPEGYSVSREKKERFSLILESASTNQTSMYLCASGTATPEAFFGQGTRLTVV.

This chain joins TRBV18 and TRBJ1-1, with 11 bases that match TRBD1. Unmatched junction bases numbered 2, after V lost 4 bases and J lost 4 bases. CDR3 length equals 14 residues. Germline CDR1 is KGHSH and CDR2 is LQKENI. CDR3 residues: CASSLGQGVTEAFF. CDR3 coding DNA: TGTGCCAGCTCACTGGGACAGGGGGTCACTGAAGCTTTCTTT.

This chain's CDR3 is CASSGGTGGNTEAFF. The CDR3 nucleotides read TGTGCCAGCAGCGGGGGGACAGGGGGCAACACTGAAGCTTTCTTT. The gene calls are TRBV9 and TRBJ1-1, with 12 bases matching TRBD1. After removal of 3 bases from V and 2 bases from J, the junction contained 2 bases not matched to a gene. The CDR3 runs to 15 residues. The germline gives CDR1 SGDLS, CDR2 YYNGEE.

The V gene is TRBV6-1, the J gene TRBJ1-4; 8 bases align to TRBD1. CDR1 and CDR2 from the germline V gene are MNHNS and SASEGT. This CDR3 contains 14 residues. Losses at the gene ends were 11 bases for V and 7 bases for J; bases not matched to a gene: 12. CDR3 sequence reads: CAARSTGGGEKLFF. DNA of the CDR3: TGTGCCGCCCGGTCTACAGGGGGGGGTGAAAAACTGTTTTTT.

The chain employs TRBV9 and TRBJ1-6; D not certain. The CDR3 is 14 residues long. CDR1 and CDR2 from the germline V gene are SGDLS and YYNGEE. The ends were cut back, 0 bases at V and 9 bases at J, with 10 bases in the middle. CDR3 sequence: CASSVGSLSSPLHF. CDR3 bases: TGTGCCAGCAGCGTAGGCAGTTTGAGTTCACCCCTCCACTTT.

This clone is a singleton in its sample. This sequence joins TRBV27 and TRBJ2-3; 9 bases are a match to TRBD2. With 4 bases clipped from V and 4 bases from J, the junction kept 9 bases outside the gene matches. The CDR3 covers 16 residues. From germline, CDR1 is MNHEY and CDR2 SMNVEV (reference sequence). CDR3 in DNA: TGTGCCAGCAGTTCCCGGGCTAGCGGGGTCCCAGATACGCAGTATTTT. This encodes CASSSRASGVPDTQYF.

This chain uses TRBV10-3 with TRBJ2-7, with D possibly matching TRBD2 (7 bases). CDR3 size: 15 residues. The ends were cut back, 7 bases at V and 2 bases at J, with 18 bases in the middle. Germline CDR1 is ENHRY and CDR2 is SYGVKD. The chain's CDR3 is CAITESAGATYEQYF. The CDR3 nucleotides read TGTGCCATCACTGAATCGGCGGGGGCCACCTACGAGCAGTACTTC.

This clone appeared once. This chain links TRBV4-1 with TRBJ2-5, with TRBD2 identical over 8 bases. CDR3 length: 14 residues. Germline CDR1 MGHRA, CDR2 YSYEKL. The trim removed 2 bases at V and 12 bases at J, leaving 11 bases unmatched. The CDR3 loop reads CASSQTPLAAKKYF. DNA of the CDR3: TGCGCCAGCAGCCAAACCCCACTAGCGGCTAAAAAGTACTTC.

This chain links TRBV6-6 with TRBJ2-7; D remains unclear. This CDR3 has 14 residues. Germline V CDR1 and CDR2: MNHNY, SVGAGI (reference sequence). V lost 6 bases to trimming and J lost 0 bases, with 12 bases between them. Here the CDR3 DNA reads TGTGCCAGCAGCGCGGTAATGACCTCCTACGAGCAGTACTTC. Translation: CASSAVMTSYEQYF.